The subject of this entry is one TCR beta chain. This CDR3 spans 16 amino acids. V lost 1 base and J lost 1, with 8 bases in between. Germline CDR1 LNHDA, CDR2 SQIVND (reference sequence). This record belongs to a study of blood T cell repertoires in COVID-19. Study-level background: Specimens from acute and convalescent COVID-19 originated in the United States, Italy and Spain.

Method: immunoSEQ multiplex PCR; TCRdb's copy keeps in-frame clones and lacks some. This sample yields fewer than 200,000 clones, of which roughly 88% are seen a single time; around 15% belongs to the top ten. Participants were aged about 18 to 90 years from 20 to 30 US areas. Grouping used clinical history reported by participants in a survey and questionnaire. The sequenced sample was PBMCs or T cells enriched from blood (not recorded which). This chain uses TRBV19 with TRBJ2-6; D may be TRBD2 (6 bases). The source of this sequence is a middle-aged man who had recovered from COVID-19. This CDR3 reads CASSIGGGSGANVLTF. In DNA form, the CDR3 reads TGTGCCAGTAGTATAGGTGGGGGGTCTGGGGCCAACGTCCTGACTTTC. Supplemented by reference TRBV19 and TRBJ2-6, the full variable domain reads DGGITQSPKYLFRKEGQNVTLSCEQNLNHDAMYWYRQDPGQGLRLIYYSQIVNDFQKGDIAEGYSVSREKKESFPLTVTSAQKNPTAFYLCASSIGGGSGANVLTFGAGSRLTVL.